This T cell receptor beta chain was captured by sequencing in a study of cytomegalovirus exposure and HLA in healthy donors. Donors had nominal health at sampling but likely had unrecorded immune exposures. Germline CDR1 and CDR2: SNHLY and FYNNEI. The ends were cut back, 6 bases at V and 10 bases at J, with 18 bases in the middle. CDR3 length equals 13 residues. 13 Jbeta primers and 60 Vbeta primers were used for the PCR. Sequenced by immunoSEQ multiplex PCR; TCRdb stores in-frame clones only, minus some. This sample has hundreds of thousands of clones, with about 80% found just once. A remark on this clone: Its antigen remains unidentified.

The study's findings and limits: Later work showed greater clonal expansion in HLA-associated TCR beta chains than in equally common others. Roughly even sequencing depth across donors was the assumption behind the presence/absence analyses. An analysis done earlier found most TCR beta V segments productive about 87% or about 30% of the time.

The J gene is TRBJ1-2, the V gene TRBV2; maybe TRBD1 (5 bases). The sample consisted of PBMCs. The source of this sequence is a man aged 18 to 29 in good health and CMV-seronegative. This CDR3 reads CASSLTVLRDYTF. The CDR3 bases are TGTGCCAGCAGCCTGACAGTGCTTAGAGACTACACCTTC.